This TCR beta chain was recovered during a study of T cells in Graves' hyperthyroidism and ophthalmopathy. Whole-study findings and limits: Patients with ophthalmopathy were separated from those with stable hyperthyroidism by a 13 V-J model.

There were TCR beta CDR3 regions amplified from RNA transcripts. The HTBI primer set was used in a first-round RT-PCR of the TCR CDR3. TCRdb called the multiplex PCR reads again in MiXCR, with one record for every CDR3 protein. Of over 450,000 distinct CDR3 sequences in the sample, under 15% are singletons; the top ten hold 17%. Together with thyroid ultrasound, orbital computed tomography, serum thyroxine and TRAb, clinical symptoms were used for diagnoses. This clonotype has just a few counts. The antigen is unknown. The germline CDR1 and CDR2 sequences are GTSNPN and SVGIG (reference sequence). Trimming cost V 2 bases and J 0 bases, with 8 bases left between them. CDR3 size: 14 residues.

The TCR originated in a woman under 30 with Graves' hyperthyroidism. The chain recombines TRBV30 with TRBJ2-4; D call uncertain. Specimen: blood. The CDR3 region is CAWSRFLAKNIQYF. Written as DNA, the CDR3 is TGTGCCTGGAGTCGCTTTCTAGCCAAAAACATTCAGTACTTC.